This passage covers 10 T cell receptor beta chains from one sample sequenced in a study of shared clonotypes between healthy human individuals. The assay was immunoSEQ multiplex PCR, and TCRdb's table has in-frame clones only and misses some. The repertoire has roughly 2 million clones, 85% to 95% of them found once; the top ten carry 0.1% to 0.15%. The sequenced sample consisted of naive CD4+ T cells sorted from blood. Subset here: CD45RA+ positively selected. Receptor source: a young man in good health.

Of note for this clone: Being one base from a much bigger clone, this may be a read error. Other DNA sequences within the sample encode an identical CDR3. V and J are TRBV6-5 and TRBJ2-7; D is unresolved. CDR1 and CDR2 (germline): MNHEY, SVGAGI. V lost 4 bases and J 2 bases, leaving 3 bases between the germline ends. This CDR3 region has 11 residues. The CDR3 loop is CASSSPYEQYF. CDR3 nucleotide sequence: TGTGCCAGCAGTTCCCCCTACGAGCAGTACTTC.

V usage is TRBV6-5 and J usage is TRBJ1-2, with D perhaps TRBD1 (6 bases). Trimming left V 8 bases short and J 5 bases short, with 18 bases between. The CDR3 is 14 amino acids. Germline CDR1 is MNHEY and CDR2 is SVGAGI. CDR3: CASGRGTKGYGYTF. The CDR3 DNA follows: TGTGCCAGCGGTCGGGGGACAAAGGGGTATGGCTACACCTTC.

The V gene is TRBV7-2, the J gene TRBJ2-5; no clear D. CDR3 length: 11 residues. The germline V gene encodes CDR1 SGHTA and CDR2 FQGNSA. V gave up 5 bases and J gave up 6 bases, with 7 bases separating them. The CDR3 protein is CASSQGQTQYF. For the CDR3, the DNA is TGTGCCAGCAGCCAAGGTCAGACCCAGTACTTC.

The chain is built from TRBV2 and TRBJ2-1; D may be TRBD2 (5 bases). Trimming took 7 bases from V and 1 from J, leaving 38 bases between them. Germline CDR1 reads SNHLY; CDR2 reads FYNNEI. There are 23 residues in the CDR3. The CDR3 DNA reads as TGTGCCAGCACCGGGCGGGTTAGCTTGGTCCAATTGGAAGGCGGCGGTTCCTACAATGAGCAGTTCTTC. Protein sequence: CASTGRVSLVQLEGGGSYNEQFF.

The J gene is TRBJ1-2, the V gene TRBV6-7; D unresolved. TRBV6-7 is sorted into the ORF group, with uncertain function. The CDR3 contains 14 residues. V was cut by 6 bases and J by 12 bases, with 23 bases left in between. The CDR3 coding sequence is TGTGCCAGCAGCTTTTCCCGGAAATCTGAGGGTGACACCTTC. This sequence encodes CASSFSRKSEGDTF.

The CDR3 reads CASSVSPIGEQYF. In DNA form, the CDR3 reads TGTGCCAGCAGCGTAAGCCCCATCGGCGAGCAGTACTTC. This chain connects TRBV9 to TRBJ2-7; D not certain. The germline gives CDR1 SGDLS, CDR2 YYNGEE. V lost 1 base, J lost 6 bases, and 11 bases lay in between. The length of the CDR3 is 13 residues. Filled out from reference TRBV9 and TRBJ2-7, the complete variable domain reads DSGVTQTPKHLITATGQRVTLRCSPRSGDLSVYWYQQSLDQGLQFLIQYYNGEERAKGNILERFSAQQFPDLHSELNLSSLELGDSALYFCASSVSPIGEQYFGPGTRLTVT.

The chain joins TRBV2 to TRBJ2-2; D unclear. Trimming stripped 4 bases from V and 4 bases from J, with 7 bases between. Germline loops: CDR1 SNHLY, CDR2 FYNNEI. CDR3 length equals 13 residues. The CDR3 nucleotides read TGTGCCAGCAGTGCGGAGAGCACCGGGGAGCTGTTTTTT. It specifies CASSAESTGELFF.

The chain carries TRBV11-2 and TRBJ2-5; maybe TRBD2 (5 bases). This CDR3 has 14 residues. Deletions cut 4 bases from V and 4 bases from J, with 13 bases between. CDR1 and CDR2 (germline): SGHAT, FQNNGV. Here the CDR3 reads CASSSRGKRETQYF. Written as DNA, the CDR3 is TGTGCCAGCAGCTCCCGAGGGAAGCGAGAGACCCAGTACTTC.

The J gene is TRBJ2-4, the V gene TRBV11-2; the D is unclear. Trimming cost V 5 bases and J 1 base, with 18 bases left between them. CDR3 length equals 17 residues. Germline V gene data show CDR1 as SGHAT and CDR2 as FQNNGV. CDR3 region: CASSPREKTFAKNIQYF. The DNA of the CDR3 is TGTGCCAGCAGCCCAAGAGAGAAGACATTTGCCAAAAACATTCAGTACTTC.

To note about this clone: Distinct nucleotide sequences in the sample also encode this CDR3. The chain uses TRBV6-1 and TRBJ1-3; D not certain. The V gene lost 2 bases and the J gene lost 0 bases, with 5 bases spanning the gap. There are 14 residues in the CDR3. CDR1 is MNHNS, CDR2 SASEGT, per germline. The CDR3 DNA sequence: TGTGCCAGCAGTGAACTCACCTCTGGAAACACCATATATTTT. Amino acids: CASSELTSGNTIYF.